One and the same sample provided the 22 T cell receptor beta chains below, sequenced in a study of T cell changes during pregnancy in multiple sclerosis. Measured with immunoSEQ multiplex PCR; TCRdb has only the in-frame clones, and not every one. The data show 30,000 to 40,000 clones, about 94% seen once. This sample comprised CD4+ T cells from peripheral blood mononuclear cells, obtained in the second trimester of pregnancy. Receptor source: a female donor with multiple sclerosis, enrolled in a pregnancy study.

The chain carries TRBV19 and TRBJ1-4; D is perhaps TRBD1 (5 bases). CDR1 is LNHDA, CDR2 SQIVND, per germline (reference sequence). The CDR3 contains 14 residues. V was shortened by 5 bases and J by 8 bases, with 15 bases between the two germline ends. CDR3 DNA: TGTGCCAGTAGTGGTGGCGGGGCACAGGAAAAACTGTTTTTT. Translating gives CASSGGGAQEKLFF.

The chain uses TRBV10-1 and TRBJ1-5; 7 bases map to TRBD1. The CDR3 runs to 14 residues. V dropped 6 bases and J dropped 3; count of bases not matched to a gene: 5. The germline gives CDR1 WNHNN, CDR2 SYGVQD (reference sequence). CDR3 sequence reads: CASRTGTPNQPQHF. The CDR3 nucleotides are TGCGCCAGCAGGACAGGGACCCCCAATCAGCCCCAGCATTTT.

This clone appeared once. In DNA form, the CDR3 reads TGTGCCAGCAGCGCCCGCGTCAGGGCTTTAGGCGACGAGCAGTACTTC. Its protein is CASSARVRALGDEQYF. This chain uses TRBV9 with TRBJ2-7, with a possible D match to TRBD1 (5 bases). The CDR3 consists of 16 residues. Germline V lookup: CDR1 SGDLS, CDR2 YYNGEE. V was cut by 3 bases and J by 5 bases, with 21 bases left in between.

The chain carries TRBV2 and TRBJ1-2; 10 bases are shared with TRBD1. Germline values: CDR1 SNHLY, CDR2 FYNNEI. The CDR3 is 15 amino acids. V dropped 6 bases and J dropped 5; count of bases not matched to a gene: 9. This CDR3 is CASRLGTGALYGYTF. For the CDR3, the DNA is TGTGCCAGCAGGCTTGGGACAGGGGCTCTATATGGCTACACCTTC. The whole variable domain, remainder taken from reference TRBV2 and TRBJ1-2, is EPEVTQTPSHQVTQMGQEVILRCVPISNHLYFYWYRQILGQKVEFLVSFYNNEISEKSEIFDDQFSVERPDGSNFTLKIRSTKLEDSAMYFCASRLGTGALYGYTFGSGTRLTVV.

The chain is built from TRBV5-8 and TRBJ1-2, with D maybe TRBD1 (6 bases). The length of the CDR3 is 14 residues. With 5 bases removed from V and 6 bases from J, the gap between germline ends came to 17 bases. The V gene's germline CDR1 is SGHTS and CDR2 YDEGEE. The CDR3 loop reads CASSVDRSLHGYTF. The CDR3 DNA sequence: TGTGCCAGCAGTGTCGACAGGTCCCTTCATGGCTACACCTTC.

V usage is TRBV19 and J usage is TRBJ2-3; TRBD1 aligns across 10 bases. Germline V gene lookup returns CDR1 LNHDA and CDR2 SQIVND (reference sequence). V lost 6 bases to trimming and J lost 5 bases; unmatched junction nucleotides: 5. This CDR3 region has 14 residues. CDR3 sequence: CASSRQGARDTQYF. DNA of the CDR3: TGTGCCAGTAGCCGACAGGGGGCAAGAGATACGCAGTATTTT.

V and J are TRBV15 and TRBJ2-6, with D possibly matching TRBD2 (6 bases). Trimming took off 1 base at V and 9 bases at J, with 10 bases between the two ends. Germline CDR1 reads LNHNV; CDR2 reads YYDKDF (reference sequence). This CDR3 region has 14 residues. The CDR3: CATSRVADLNVLTF. The CDR3, as DNA: TGTGCCACCAGCAGAGTAGCGGACCTCAACGTCCTGACTTTC.

The chain is built from TRBV5-1 and TRBJ2-7; maybe TRBD2 (6 bases). V was trimmed by 7 bases and J by 4 bases, leaving 18 bases between them. Germline lookup yields CDR1 SGHRS and CDR2 YFSETQ. The CDR3 is made up of 14 amino acids. DNA for the CDR3: TGCGCCAGCCGAACTGAACACGGGGGATACGAGCAGTACTTC. This codes for CASRTEHGGYEQYF.

The chain uses TRBV9 and TRBJ2-5; TRBD1 matches 8 bases. Germline V lookup: CDR1 SGDLS, CDR2 YYNGEE. The CDR3 covers 14 residues. V was pared by 4 bases and J by 6 bases, with 8 bases of the junction left unmatched. CDR3 DNA: TGTGCCAGCAGCCCAGGACAGGGTGTGAAGACCCAGTACTTC. It codes for CASSPGQGVKTQYF.

The chain joins TRBV6-1 to TRBJ1-2; weak D call: TRBD1 (5 bases). Germline CDR1 is MNHNS and CDR2 is SASEGT. This CDR3 has 14 residues. Trimming stripped 2 bases from V and 4 bases from J, with 11 bases between. The CDR3 DNA follows: TGTGCCAGCAGTGAAATAGGAGGGACCTATGGCTACACCTTC. As protein: CASSEIGGTYGYTF.

The rearrangement links TRBV9 to TRBJ1-3; D uncertain. The V end lost 0 bases, the J end lost 1 base, and 14 bases lay between the germline ends. The CDR3 extends over 17 amino acids. Germline V gene sequence: CDR1 SGDLS, CDR2 YYNGEE. The CDR3 DNA reads as TGTGCCAGCAGCGTAGACGTCACAGCTAATTCTGGAAACACCATATATTTT. Residues: CASSVDVTANSGNTIYF.

The V gene is TRBV7-3, the J gene TRBJ2-5, with TRBD1 matching over 7 bases. The DNA end is a closer match to TRBJ2-7, so the J assignment may be wrong. The CDR3 is 14 amino acids. Looked up from germline, CDR1 is SGHTA and CDR2 is FQGTGA. The CDR3 nucleotides are TGTGCCAGCAGCTTAAGTGCAGGGGGCTACGAGCAGTACTTC. It specifies CASSLSAGGYEQYF.

This clone was observed once. This chain connects TRBV20-1 to TRBJ1-1; TRBD1 might be the D (5 bases). V lost 6 bases, J lost 5 bases, and 10 bases lay in between. CDR3 length: 11 amino acids. CDR1 is DFQATT, CDR2 SNEGSKA, per germline (reference sequence). CDR3 loop: CSASPGTEAFF. The CDR3 nucleotides are TGCAGTGCCTCACCAGGGACTGAAGCTTTCTTT.

The table lists this clone with a few counts. The chain carries TRBV7-2 and TRBJ1-5, with D possibly being TRBD1 (5 bases). This CDR3 region has 14 residues. Germline V CDR1 and CDR2: SGHTA, FQGNSA. Deletions cut 1 base from V and 2 bases from J, with 6 bases between. The CDR3 region is CASSLEGGNQPQHF. The CDR3 DNA sequence: TGTGCCAGCAGCTTAGAAGGGGGCAATCAGCCCCAGCATTTT.

The CDR3 is CASSVGSVEQYF. The CDR3 bases are TGTGCCAGCAGCGTAGGGAGTGTCGAGCAGTACTTC. The chain recombines TRBV9 with TRBJ2-7, with no clear D. From germline, CDR1 is SGDLS and CDR2 YYNGEE. The CDR3 totals 12 residues. V gave up 0 bases and J gave up 6 bases, with 7 bases separating them. The variable domain in full, completed from reference TRBV9 and TRBJ2-7, reads DSGVTQTPKHLITATGQRVTLRCSPRSGDLSVYWYQQSLDQGLQFLIQYYNGEERAKGNILERFSAQQFPDLHSELNLSSLELGDSALYFCASSVGSVEQYFGPGTRLTVT.

The V gene is TRBV15, the J gene TRBJ2-1; TRBD2 aligns across 9 bases. The CDR3 consists of 15 residues. Germline V gives CDR1 LNHNV, CDR2 YYDKDF (reference sequence). The ends lost 5 bases at V and 9 bases at J; junction bases unmatched: 11. The CDR3 coding sequence is TGTGCCACCAGCGTGGCGCGGGAGGGACCCGGTGAGCAGTTCTTC. Protein product: CATSVAREGPGEQFF.

This rearrangement joins TRBV5-1 to TRBJ2-5; D not resolved. V lost 0 bases, J lost 5 bases, and 5 bases lay in between. The germline CDR1 and CDR2 sequences are SGHRS and YFSETQ. The CDR3 runs to 12 residues. DNA for the CDR3: TGCGCCAGCAGCTTGGCCCTGGAGACCCAGTACTTC. Residues: CASSLALETQYF.

The chain has TRBV7-9 and TRBJ2-7; 10 bases are shared with TRBD1. V trimming: 7 bases; J trimming: 5 bases; junction bases outside the gene matches: 11. In germline, CDR1 is SEHNR, CDR2 FQNEAQ (reference sequence). This CDR3 region has 15 residues. The CDR3 sequence is CASNNPGQGSHEQYF. CDR3 DNA: TGTGCCAGCAACAATCCGGGACAGGGGAGTCACGAGCAGTACTTC.

In this sample, this clone turned up once. The chain combines TRBV2 with TRBJ2-7; 11 positions agree with TRBD1. With V trimmed by 6 bases and J by 4 bases, 2 bases remained unmatched. Germline V lookup: CDR1 SNHLY, CDR2 FYNNEI. This CDR3 is built from 13 residues. DNA for the CDR3: TGTGCCAGCAGGGACAGGGGGCAGTACGAGCAGTACTTC. Protein: CASRDRGQYEQYF. The full variable domain, completed using reference TRBV2 and TRBJ2-7, is EPEVTQTPSHQVTQMGQEVILRCVPISNHLYFYWYRQILGQKVEFLVSFYNNEISEKSEIFDDQFSVERPDGSNFTLKIRSTKLEDSAMYFCASRDRGQYEQYFGPGTRLTVT.

This chain connects TRBV5-8 to TRBJ1-5; 7 nucleotides match TRBD1. CDR3 length equals 15 residues. Germline V gene data show CDR1 as SGHTS and CDR2 as YDEGEE. J was trimmed by 1 base and V by 4 bases; bases with no gene match: 5. The CDR3 sequence is CASSNRDSSNQPQHF. The CDR3 DNA reads TGTGCCAGCAGCAACCGGGACAGCAGCAATCAGCCCCAGCATTTT.

The V gene is TRBV7-6, the J gene TRBJ2-7; the match to TRBD1 covers 9 bases. This CDR3 has 18 residues. The trim removed 5 bases at V and 9 bases at J, leaving 23 bases unmatched. The germline gives CDR1 SGHVS, CDR2 FNYEAQ. The CDR3 here is CASSPYRRDRVGEGGQYF. The CDR3 DNA follows: TGTGCCAGCAGCCCCTACCGGAGGGACAGGGTGGGGGAAGGGGGGCAGTACTTC.

J is TRBJ2-5 and V is TRBV10-3; TRBD2 is a possible D gene (7 bases). Trimming removed 3 bases from V and 5 bases from J, with 13 bases in between. The CDR3 totals 14 residues. The germline V gene encodes CDR1 ENHRY and CDR2 SYGVKD. The CDR3 DNA reads TGTGCCATCAGTGAAGGGGGGGGCTTGGAGACCCAGTACTTC. Its translation: CAISEGGGLETQYF.